This entry lists 25 T cell receptor beta chains sequenced from one sample in a study of cytomegalovirus exposure and HLA in healthy donors. The primer mix had 60 Vbeta and 13 Jbeta primers. Assay: immunoSEQ multiplex PCR; the TCRdb copy retains only in-frame clones and omits some. The sample has about 120,000 clones; around 80% are singletons. The sequenced sample was PBMCs. These receptors all come from a woman in her late teens or twenties in good health and CMV-seropositive.

The chain carries TRBV2 and TRBJ1-5, with D tentatively TRBD1 (6 bases). This CDR3 is built from 14 residues. The germline CDR1 and CDR2 sequences are SNHLY and FYNNEI. V lost 8 bases and J lost 3, with 14 bases in between. CDR3 nucleotide sequence: TGTGCCAGCGAGAAGGACAGCGACAATCAGCCCCAGCATTTT. Translation gives CASEKDSDNQPQHF. Looking up the rest from reference TRBV2 and TRBJ1-5 gives the full variable domain: EPEVTQTPSHQVTQMGQEVILRCVPISNHLYFYWYRQILGQKVEFLVSFYNNEISEKSEIFDDQFSVERPDGSNFTLKIRSTKLEDSAMYFCASEKDSDNQPQHFGDGTRLSIL.

The genes are TRBV19 and TRBJ2-5; TRBD1 matches at 10 bases. Per germline, CDR1 LNHDA and CDR2 SQIVND (reference sequence). There are 14 residues in the CDR3. With 5 bases clipped from V and 4 bases from J, the junction kept 4 bases outside the gene matches. In DNA form, the CDR3 reads TGTGCCAGTAGTGCTGGGACAGGGGTAGAGACCCAGTACTTC. Its translation is CASSAGTGVETQYF.

This rearrangement joins TRBV5-4 to TRBJ2-7; 8 nucleotides align to TRBD2. There are 13 residues in the CDR3. Germline assignment: CDR1 SGHNT and CDR2 YYREEE (reference sequence). V shed 4 bases, J shed 6 bases, and the junction held 6 bases outside the gene matches. The CDR3 DNA reads TGTGCCAGCAGCATCAGGGCGGGGGGCGAGCAGTACTTC. Encoded protein: CASSIRAGGEQYF.

The gene calls are TRBV14 and TRBJ1-2, with 8 bases aligning to TRBD1. The length of the CDR3 is 17 residues. The trim removed 0 bases at V and 2 bases at J, leaving 8 bases unmatched. Looked up from germline, CDR1 is SGHDN and CDR2 is FVKESK. The CDR3 protein is CASSQDRDRISNYGYTF. The CDR3 DNA is TGTGCCAGCAGCCAAGATCGGGACAGGATATCAAACTATGGCTACACCTTC.

This clone was seen a handful of times. The DNA of the CDR3 is TGCGCCAGCAGCTTCAGTTTTAACACTGAAGCTTTCTTT. This gives the protein CASSFSFNTEAFF. This chain connects TRBV5-1 to TRBJ1-1, with no clear D. V gave up 2 bases and J gave up 2 bases, with 7 bases separating them. The germline gives CDR1 SGHRS, CDR2 YFSETQ. The length of the CDR3 is 13 residues.

The chain has TRBV7-9 and TRBJ2-5; 14 positions agree with TRBD2. Germline lookup yields CDR1 SEHNR and CDR2 FQNEAQ (reference sequence). CDR3 length: 16 amino acids. J gave up 3 bases and V 5 bases, and 5 bases lay outside the gene matches. The CDR3 DNA is TGTGCCAGCAGCCGGGGGACTAGCGGGAGAAAAGAGACCCAGTACTTC. It translates to CASSRGTSGRKETQYF.

This sequence joins TRBV4-1 and TRBJ2-1; D call uncertain. The CDR3 has 11 amino acids. Germline V gene sequence: CDR1 MGHRA, CDR2 YSYEKL. V lost 9 bases and J 4 bases, leaving 7 bases between the germline ends. The CDR3 DNA reads as TGCGCCAGTCTGGCATACAATGAGCAGTTCTTC. This sequence encodes CASLAYNEQFF.

J is TRBJ2-5 and V is TRBV5-1; D possibly corresponds to TRBD1 (6 bases). CDR3 length equals 14 residues. Trimming stripped 2 bases from V and 4 bases from J, with 12 bases between. Germline V gene sequence: CDR1 SGHRS, CDR2 YFSETQ. The CDR3 sequence is CASSLGTLRETQYF. As DNA, the CDR3 is TGCGCCAGCAGCTTAGGGACACTTCGAGAGACCCAGTACTTC. Based on the CDR3 plus reference TRBV5-1 and TRBJ2-5, the full variable domain is KAGVTQTPRYLIKTRGQQVTLSCSPISGHRSVSWYQQTPGQGLQFLFEYFSETQRNKGNFPGRFSGRQFSNSRSEMNVSTLELGDSALYLCASSLGTLRETQYFGPGTRLLVL.

This rearrangement joins TRBV19 to TRBJ1-4, with D maybe TRBD1 (5 bases). The CDR3 length is 15 residues. Germline CDR1 reads LNHDA; CDR2 reads SQIVND (reference sequence). V was clipped by 6 bases and J by 0 bases, with 11 bases between them. The CDR3 coding sequence is TGTGCCAGTAGCCCGTCGGGGGCAACTAATGAAAAACTGTTTTTT. Amino acid sequence: CASSPSGATNEKLFF.

The chain combines TRBV28 with TRBJ1-1; 12 positions agree with TRBD1. CDR3 length equals 15 residues. Trimming at V came to 5 bases and at J to 11 bases, leaving 12 bases not matched to a gene. Germline CDR1 is MDHEN and CDR2 is SYDVKM. DNA for the CDR3: TGTGCCAGCAGTCAACGGGACAGGGGGCGCGAGGCTGCTTTCTTT. Protein: CASSQRDRGREAAFF.

CDR3 residues: CASGAGTGGYEQFF. The DNA for the CDR3 is TGCGCCAGCGGGGCCGGGACAGGGGGATATGAGCAGTTCTTC. The chain employs TRBV5-1 and TRBJ2-1; TRBD1 agrees at 11 bases. Germline loops: CDR1 SGHRS, CDR2 YFSETQ. The CDR3 spans 14 residues. With 7 bases clipped from V and 8 bases from J, the junction kept 8 bases outside the gene matches.

This chain links TRBV5-8 with TRBJ2-3; no clear D gene. This CDR3 has 16 residues. The V end was cut by 0 bases, the J end by 0 bases, with 11 bases between. Per germline, CDR1 SGHTS and CDR2 YDEGEE. The CDR3 loop is CASSLGAVPSTDTQYF. The CDR3, as DNA: TGTGCCAGCAGCTTGGGGGCAGTTCCTAGCACAGATACGCAGTATTTT.

V usage is TRBV7-6 and J usage is TRBJ2-3; D is perhaps TRBD2 (5 bases). The CDR3 is 15 amino acids. Trimming stripped 5 bases from V and 2 bases from J, with 14 bases between. Germline CDR1 reads SGHVS; CDR2 reads FNYEAQ. Here the CDR3 DNA reads TGTGCCAGCAGCGAACCGGGGAACCCCACAGATACGCAGTATTTT. It translates to CASSEPGNPTDTQYF.

The sample holds a few counts of this clone. The rearrangement joins TRBV7-9 to TRBJ1-1; a weak D match, TRBD1 (5 bases). CDR1 SEHNR and CDR2 FQNEAQ come from the germline V gene (reference sequence). This CDR3 region has 13 residues. V lost 3 bases, J lost 4 bases, and 9 bases lay in between. CDR3 sequence: CASSLGGSTEAFF. DNA of the CDR3: TGTGCCAGCAGCTTGGGGGGGAGCACTGAAGCTTTCTTT.

In its sample, this clone was seen once. The rearrangement uses TRBV2 and TRBJ2-4; TRBD2 matches 11 bases. Germline V gene data show CDR1 as SNHLY and CDR2 as FYNNEI. Trimming at V came to 6 bases and at J to 0 bases, leaving 1 base not matched to a gene. This CDR3 contains 15 residues. The CDR3: CASSGLAGAKNIQYF. CDR3 DNA sequence: TGTGCCAGCAGCGGACTAGCGGGAGCCAAAAACATTCAGTACTTC.

The chain combines TRBV11-2 with TRBJ2-1; the match to TRBD1 covers 7 bases. V shed 2 bases, J shed 6 bases, and the junction held 10 bases outside the gene matches. Germline assignment: CDR1 SGHAT and CDR2 FQNNGV. The CDR3 runs to 16 residues. The CDR3 DNA reads TGTGCCAGCAGCTTAACCCTAGGGGGCGCCGGCAATGAGCAGTTCTTC. This gives the protein CASSLTLGGAGNEQFF.

The chain is built from TRBV5-1 and TRBJ2-6; D not resolved. The CDR3 is 16 residues long. Germline CDR1 is SGHRS and CDR2 is YFSETQ. V lost 4 bases and J lost 0, with 11 bases in between. This CDR3 is CASSGQISSGANVLTF. CDR3 coding DNA: TGCGCCAGCAGCGGGCAGATCAGCTCTGGGGCCAACGTCCTGACTTTC.

The genes are TRBV5-1 and TRBJ2-5; D gene unclear. V lost 1 base and J lost 0, with 7 bases in between. This CDR3 has 14 amino acids. From germline, CDR1 is SGHRS and CDR2 YFSETQ. The CDR3 here is CASSLLQDQETQYF. Here the CDR3 DNA reads TGCGCCAGCAGCTTGCTGCAGGACCAAGAGACCCAGTACTTC.

This clone was found once. The chain joins TRBV5-4 to TRBJ2-7; D is undetermined. CDR3 length: 12 amino acids. Germline values: CDR1 SGHNT, CDR2 YYREEE (reference sequence). With 5 bases removed from V and 1 base from J, the gap between germline ends came to 7 bases. The CDR3 here is CASSTESYEQYF. As DNA, the CDR3 is TGTGCCAGCAGTACAGAATCCTACGAGCAGTACTTC. Using reference TRBV5-4 and TRBJ2-7 for the parts outside the CDR3, the full variable domain is ETGVTQSPTHLIKTRGQQVTLRCSSQSGHNTVSWYQQALGQGPQFIFQYYREEENGRGNFPPRFSGLQFPNYSSELNVNALELDDSALYLCASSTESYEQYFGPGTRLTVT.

The chain couples TRBV7-9 to TRBJ1-3, with 9 positions matching TRBD1. V was clipped by 6 bases and J by 0 bases; unmatched bases: 9. This CDR3 spans 17 amino acids. Germline lookup yields CDR1 SEHNR and CDR2 FQNEAQ (reference sequence). Here the CDR3 reads CASRPGTGILSGNTIYF. Written as DNA, the CDR3 is TGTGCCAGCAGACCTGGGACAGGGATTCTCTCTGGAAACACCATATATTTT. The variable domain in full, with the rest retrieved from reference TRBV7-9 and TRBJ1-3, is DTGVSQNPRHKITKRGQNVTFRCDPISEHNRLYWYRQTLGQGPEFLTYFQNEAQLEKSRLLSDRFSAERPKGSFSTLEIQRTEQGDSAMYLCASRPGTGILSGNTIYFGEGSWLTVV.

The rearrangement joins TRBV5-1 to TRBJ2-1; TRBD2 matches at 9 bases. Germline loops: CDR1 SGHRS, CDR2 YFSETQ. Germline trimming cut 1 base from V and 10 bases from J; bases unmatched to any gene: 9. The CDR3 has 15 amino acids. The chain's CDR3 is CASSLTTAGGREQFF. DNA for the CDR3: TGCGCCAGCAGCTTGACGACAGCGGGAGGACGGGAGCAGTTCTTC.

The chain links TRBV28 to TRBJ1-5, with D possibly matching TRBD1 (6 bases). CDR1 is MDHEN and CDR2 is SYDVKM in the germline V gene. Trimming cost V 0 bases and J 0 bases, with 12 bases left between them. The CDR3 consists of 17 residues. Here the CDR3 reads CASSLWRGGDSNQPQHF. The CDR3 DNA sequence: TGTGCCAGCAGTTTATGGAGGGGGGGCGATAGCAATCAGCCCCAGCATTTT.

The chain employs TRBV5-6 and TRBJ1-4; 11 bases are shared with TRBD1. Germline V gene data show CDR1 as SGHDT and CDR2 as YYEEEE. The CDR3 sequence is 15 residues long. V trimming: 4 bases; J trimming: 6 bases; junction bases outside the gene matches: 5. The CDR3 nucleotides are TGTGCCAGCAGCCCACGGACAGGGGGCGATGAAAAACTGTTTTTT. It translates to CASSPRTGGDEKLFF.

The V and J genes are TRBV7-3 and TRBJ2-7; tentatively, D is TRBD2 (5 bases). Germline V gene sequence: CDR1 SGHTA, CDR2 FQGTGA. The V and J ends lost 5 bases and 6 bases respectively, with 23 bases between them. The CDR3 loop spans 16 amino acids. CDR3 coding DNA: TGTGCCAGCAGCCTATCCCCAGTAGCGAAGCCTCTCGAGCAGTACTTC. It codes for CASSLSPVAKPLEQYF.

CDR3 coding DNA: TGTGCCAGCAGTACCCCCGTAGCGGGAGACGACGAGCAGTACTTC. This gives the protein CASSTPVAGDDEQYF. The rearrangement uses TRBV6-5 and TRBJ2-7; 9 positions match TRBD2. Germline V gene data show CDR1 as MNHEY and CDR2 as SVGAGI. The CDR3 runs 15 residues. J gave up 5 bases and V 5 bases, and 10 bases lay outside the gene matches.